Presented here are 20 T cell receptor beta chains from one specimen sequenced in a study of T cell responses to AZD1222 COVID-19 vaccine. Data came from immunoSEQ multiplex PCR; TCRdb stores just in-frame clones and leaves some out. The sample has approximately 140,000 clones, over 85% seen once. This specimen was peripheral blood, taken on day 0 of AZD1222 vaccination. These receptors all come from an adult in good health.

This sequence joins TRBV20-1 and TRBJ2-1, with D possibly being TRBD2 (5 bases). V dropped 3 bases and J dropped 1 base, with 13 bases sitting between them. Germline CDR1 is DFQATT and CDR2 is SNEGSKA (reference sequence). The CDR3 is 15 residues long. For the CDR3, the DNA is TGCAGTGCTAGTGCCGGCCGGGGATCCTACAATGAGCAGTTCTTC. Its translation: CSASAGRGSYNEQFF.

The chain recombines TRBV11-3 with TRBJ2-7; 10 bases fit TRBD1. V dropped 5 bases and J dropped 3; count of bases not matched to a gene: 4. The CDR3 is 14 residues long. The V gene's germline CDR1 is SGHNT and CDR2 YENEEA. CDR3: CASSPRDRGYEQYF. CDR3 bases: TGTGCCAGCAGCCCCAGGGACAGGGGCTACGAGCAGTACTTC.

The J gene is TRBJ1-1, the V gene TRBV9; D unclear. Trimming pared 2 bases from V and 1 base from J, leaving 9 bases between. The CDR3 has 14 residues. The germline V gene has CDR1 SGDLS and CDR2 YYNGEE. The CDR3 sequence: CASSVARTNTEAFF. CDR3 nucleotides: TGTGCCAGCAGCGTTGCCCGGACGAACACTGAAGCTTTCTTT.

The chain joins TRBV5-1 to TRBJ2-7; TRBD1 agrees at 8 bases. Trimming at V came to 3 bases and at J to 0 bases, leaving 5 bases not matched to a gene. The CDR3 has 15 amino acids. Germline lookup yields CDR1 SGHRS and CDR2 YFSETQ. CDR3 loop: CASSWWTGSSYEQYF. CDR3 DNA: TGCGCCAGCAGCTGGTGGACAGGGAGCTCCTACGAGCAGTACTTC.

This rearrangement joins TRBV19 to TRBJ1-1; the D gene is possibly TRBD1 (6 bases). Germline V lookup: CDR1 LNHDA, CDR2 SQIVND (reference sequence). Trimming took 8 bases from V and 1 from J, leaving 11 bases between them. The CDR3 runs 13 residues. This chain's CDR3 is CASGQTRNTEAFF. The CDR3 DNA sequence: TGTGCCAGTGGACAGACGAGGAACACTGAAGCTTTCTTT.

The chain couples TRBV5-1 to TRBJ1-3, with D possibly matching TRBD1 (6 bases). Germline CDR1 reads SGHRS; CDR2 reads YFSETQ. V lost 2 bases to trimming and J lost 0 bases, with 12 bases between them. This CDR3 has 16 amino acids. The CDR3 nucleotides read TGCGCCAGCAGCTTTGGCTTGACAGGCTCTGGAAACACCATATATTTT. Protein product: CASSFGLTGSGNTIYF.

The chain is built from TRBV6-2 or TRBV6-3 and TRBJ2-7, with 9 bases matching TRBD1. The CDR3 loop spans 14 amino acids. Germline-derived CDR1 and CDR2 are MNHEY and SVGEGT. V lost 5 bases, J lost 3 bases, and 5 bases stayed unmatched. The chain's CDR3 is CASSRGQGIYEQYF. CDR3 DNA sequence: TGTGCCAGCAGTCGGGGACAGGGAATCTACGAGCAGTACTTC.

J is TRBJ2-7 and V is TRBV10-2; D may be TRBD1 (6 bases). V was shortened by 5 bases and J by 1 base, with 9 bases between the two germline ends. This CDR3 spans 13 amino acids. CDR1 is WSHSY, CDR2 SAAADI, per germline. The CDR3 is CASSMTGSYEQYF. CDR3 sequence (DNA): TGCGCCAGCAGTATGACAGGATCCTACGAGCAGTACTTC.

The V call is TRBV7-2, the J call TRBJ1-2, with D possibly matching TRBD1 (6 bases). In germline, CDR1 is SGHTA, CDR2 FQGNSA. This CDR3 contains 13 residues. V was pared by 4 bases and J by 8 bases, with 14 bases between. The CDR3 DNA reads TGTGCCAGCAGCTCCCAGGGGTGGGACGGCTACACCTTC. It codes for CASSSQGWDGYTF. The full variable domain, rest sourced from reference TRBV7-2 and TRBJ1-2, is GAGVSQSPSNKVTEKGKDVELRCDPISGHTALYWYRQSLGQGLEFLIYFQGNSAPDKSGLPSDRFSAERTGGSVSTLTIQRTQQEDSAVYLCASSSQGWDGYTFGSGTRLTVV.

This clone was recorded only once. The chain is built from TRBV11-3 and TRBJ2-2; 7 nucleotides agree with TRBD2. Trimming cost V 5 bases and J 8 bases; bases outside gene matches: 5. CDR3 length: 13 amino acids. Germline-derived CDR1 and CDR2 are SGHNT and YENEEA. CDR3 loop: CASSGRAGGELFF. The CDR3 DNA reads TGTGCCAGCAGCGGGAGGGCTGGTGGGGAGCTGTTTTTT.

The J gene is TRBJ1-2, the V gene TRBV6-4, with TRBD1 matching 9 bases. The ends lost 6 bases at V and 8 bases at J; junction bases unmatched: 25. This CDR3 is built from 19 residues. Per germline, CDR1 MRHNA and CDR2 SNTAGT. The CDR3 protein is CASSRMGQGQTRSMGGYTF. CDR3 DNA sequence: TGTGCCAGCAGCAGAATGGGACAGGGCCAAACAAGAAGCATGGGGGGCTACACCTTC.

This chain links TRBV27 with TRBJ1-4; D is perhaps TRBD1 (5 bases). This CDR3 contains 14 residues. The germline V gene has CDR1 MNHEY and CDR2 SMNVEV (reference sequence). V shed 4 bases and J shed 6 bases, with 12 bases lying between them. CDR3 nucleotides: TGTGCCAGCAGTTCGGCCTGGGGACATGAAAAACTGTTTTTT. It specifies CASSSAWGHEKLFF.

V is TRBV7-9 and J is TRBJ1-4, with unresolved D. Per the germline V gene, CDR1 is SEHNR and CDR2 is FQNEAQ (reference sequence). The V and J ends lost 5 bases and 11 bases respectively, with 9 bases between them. This CDR3 comprises 11 residues. CDR3 sequence: CASSPAEKLFF. As DNA, the CDR3 is TGTGCCAGCAGCCCGGCGGAGAAACTGTTTTTT.

The chain couples TRBV19 to TRBJ2-1; D is perhaps TRBD1 or TRBD2 (6 bases each). The germline V gene has CDR1 LNHDA and CDR2 SQIVND (reference sequence). V lost 4 bases and J lost 0, with 13 bases in between. The CDR3 is 16 residues long. The DNA of the CDR3 is TGTGCCAGTAGTAAAGGGGGGCTAAGCTCCTACAATGAGCAGTTCTTC. Translating it yields CASSKGGLSSYNEQFF. Full variable domain (missing parts from reference TRBV19 and TRBJ2-1): DGGITQSPKYLFRKEGQNVTLSCEQNLNHDAMYWYRQDPGQGLRLIYYSQIVNDFQKGDIAEGYSVSREKKESFPLTVTSAQKNPTAFYLCASSKGGLSSYNEQFFGPGTRLTVL.

The V call is TRBV3-1 (or the pseudogene TRBV3-2), the J call TRBJ1-6; perhaps TRBD1 as D (6 bases). The CDR3 sequence is 16 residues long. Trimming removed 0 bases at V and 2 bases at J, with 8 bases between. Germline values: CDR1 LGHDT, CDR2 YNNKEL (reference sequence). The CDR3 loop reads CASSQDRGTYNSPLHF. In DNA form, the CDR3 reads TGTGCCAGCAGCCAAGACAGGGGCACCTATAATTCACCCCTCCACTTT.

This chain uses TRBV11-3 with TRBJ2-1, with no clear D. This CDR3 is 18 amino acids long. CDR1 is SGHNT and CDR2 is YENEEA in the germline V gene. V dropped 0 bases and J dropped 2 bases, with 17 bases sitting between them. CDR3 sequence: CASSLEGMAFNTYNEQFF. CDR3 coding DNA: TGTGCCAGCAGCTTAGAAGGTATGGCCTTTAACACCTACAATGAGCAGTTCTTC.

The chain is built from TRBV19 and TRBJ1-5, with 9 nucleotides matching TRBD1. The germline V gene has CDR1 LNHDA and CDR2 SQIVND (reference sequence). CDR3 size: 17 residues. Unmatched junction bases numbered 9, after V lost 5 bases and J lost 1 base. The CDR3 region is CASSDTGTGLSNQPQHF. The CDR3 DNA reads as TGTGCCAGTAGTGACACCGGGACAGGGCTCAGCAATCAGCCCCAGCATTTT.

V usage is TRBV15 and J usage is TRBJ1-1, with D perhaps matching TRBD1 (6 bases). Germline CDR1 is LNHNV and CDR2 is YYDKDF (reference sequence). There are 15 residues in the CDR3. Trimming pared 3 bases from V and 5 bases from J, leaving 16 bases between. CDR3 coding DNA: TGTGCCACCAGCAGTCTGGGGGCGGGAAGGACTGAAGCTTTCTTT. This gives the protein CATSSLGAGRTEAFF.

This chain joins TRBV7-2 and TRBJ1-3; D might be TRBD1 (5 bases). The CDR3 runs to 17 residues. The V and J ends lost 5 bases and 3 bases respectively, with 20 bases between them. The V gene's germline CDR1 is SGHTA and CDR2 FQGNSA. CDR3 DNA: TGTGCCAGCAGCCCAGAGGGGACCCTTTTAGGTGGAAACACCATATATTTT. Protein sequence: CASSPEGTLLGGNTIYF.

The chain joins TRBV2 to TRBJ2-2; D not resolved. CDR3 length equals 16 residues. Trimming cost V 2 bases and J 3 bases, with 13 bases left between them. Per the germline V gene, CDR1 is SNHLY and CDR2 is FYNNEI. The CDR3 DNA reads TGTGCCAGCAGTGAATTGCAAGGGTACCACACCGGGGAGCTGTTTTTT. Translation gives CASSELQGYHTGELFF. The full variable domain, rest sourced from reference TRBV2 and TRBJ2-2, is EPEVTQTPSHQVTQMGQEVILRCVPISNHLYFYWYRQILGQKVEFLVSFYNNEISEKSEIFDDQFSVERPDGSNFTLKIRSTKLEDSAMYFCASSELQGYHTGELFFGEGSRLTVL.